A single sample is the source of the 21 T cell receptor beta chains below, sequenced in a study of CD8 T cells in ankylosing spondylitis (dated by TCRdb to 2015 to 2018). Library prep was done by 5' RACE. Sequencing was performed on an Illumina HiSeq 2500. TCRdb trimmed the raw reads at Q25, called clones with MiXCR and kept productive beta chains. Identical CDR3 proteins give one entry, which carries the most common genes and DNA. The sample profile shows 250,000 or so distinct CDR3 sequences; over 9.5% of them were found once. Of the sample, roughly 2.5% is held by the ten largest clones. The sequencing sample was made of blood, either unsorted or a sorted T cell fraction (not recorded which). Source of these receptors: a male donor with ankylosing spondylitis or in good health (not recorded which).

This clonotype was observed many times. The V gene is TRBV21-1, the J gene TRBJ2-1; the table names TRBD1, a call not compared with the DNA. TRBV21-1 is labeled a pseudogene. The CDR3 spans 16 residues. CDR3 residues: CASSKGASGSYNEQFF. The CDR3 nucleotides read TGTGCCAGCAGCAAAGGGGCGTCGGGATCCTACAATGAGCAGTTCTTC.

This clonotype turned up a few times. The chain employs TRBV18 and TRBJ2-4, with TRBD1 identical over 9 bases. This CDR3 has 14 amino acids. V lost 4 bases to trimming and J lost 5 bases; unmatched junction nucleotides: 3. Germline loops: CDR1 KGHSH, CDR2 LQKENI. CDR3 sequence: CASSQRTGENIQYF. The DNA for the CDR3 is TGTGCCAGCTCACAGAGGACAGGGGAAAACATTCAGTACTTC.

There are many counts of this clonotype. The V call is TRBV20-1, the J call TRBJ2-1, with 12 nucleotides matching TRBD2. J lost 4 bases, V lost 3 bases, and 7 bases had no gene match. The CDR3 consists of 16 residues. CDR1 and CDR2 (germline): DFQATT, SNEGSKA (reference sequence). The CDR3 loop reads CSARGLAGLNYNEQFF. CDR3 coding DNA: TGCAGTGCTAGGGGACTAGCGGGCCTAAATTACAATGAGCAGTTCTTC.

This clonotype was seen at least ten times. The chain has TRBV7-9 and TRBJ1-4; D is ambiguous. Germline V gene data show CDR1 as SEHNR and CDR2 as FQNEAQ (reference sequence). The CDR3 totals 15 residues. Trimming left V 5 bases short and J 7 bases short, with 17 bases between. The CDR3 protein is CASSPYWGAGEKLFF. DNA for the CDR3: TGTGCCAGCAGCCCGTACTGGGGAGCGGGTGAAAAACTGTTTTTT.

V and J are TRBV7-2 and TRBJ2-1; perhaps TRBD2 as D (7 bases). Trimming shortened V by 5 bases and J by 4 bases, and 15 bases separated the two germline ends. The CDR3 runs 15 residues. CDR1 and CDR2 (germline): SGHTA, FQGNSA. CDR3 sequence reads: CASSMRGGQYNEQFF. The DNA of the CDR3 is TGTGCCAGCAGCATGAGGGGGGGCCAGTACAATGAGCAGTTCTTC.

The V call is TRBV6-1, the J call TRBJ1-5, with 7 bases fitting TRBD1. The CDR3 has 16 amino acids. Germline loops: CDR1 MNHNS, CDR2 SASEGT. The junction had 6 bases not matched to a gene; V was cut back by 1 base and J by 3 bases. The CDR3 bases are TGTGCCAGCAGTGAAGAGCGGACAGGCTTCAATCAGCCCCAGCATTTT. Amino acid sequence: CASSEERTGFNQPQHF.

This clonotype came up a few times. CDR3 nucleotides: TGTGCCAGTAGCCCATCCCGGGGGTCGGCTGAAGCTTTCTTT. This encodes CASSPSRGSAEAFF. The chain is built from TRBV19 and TRBJ1-1, with D perhaps matching TRBD1 (5 bases). Trimming left V 6 bases short and J 6 bases short, with 17 bases between. Germline V gene data show CDR1 as LNHDA and CDR2 as SQIVND (reference sequence). The length of the CDR3 is 14 residues.

This clonotype was seen ten or more times. The V and J genes are TRBV20-1 and TRBJ2-1, with D perhaps TRBD1 (5 bases). The V end was cut by 5 bases, the J end by 0 bases, with 14 bases between. Germline loops: CDR1 DFQATT, CDR2 SNEGSKA (reference sequence). This CDR3 region has 15 residues. CDR3 residues: CSASDSSSSYNEQFF. As DNA, the CDR3 is TGCAGTGCTTCAGACAGCTCAAGCTCCTACAATGAGCAGTTCTTC.

There are a few counts of this clonotype. The rearrangement uses TRBV20-1 and TRBJ2-3; 14 nucleotides agree with TRBD2. Germline V gene data show CDR1 as DFQATT and CDR2 as SNEGSKA (reference sequence). CDR3 length: 15 amino acids. J was trimmed by 3 bases and V by 6 bases; bases with no gene match: 5. CDR3 in DNA: TGCAGTGCCCTAGGGACTAGCGGGAGAACAGATACGCAGTATTTT. Its translation: CSALGTSGRTDTQYF.

This clonotype was recorded at least ten times. This rearrangement joins TRBV5-1 to TRBJ2-7, with TRBD1 as a possible D gene (5 bases). Trimming took off 0 bases at V and 0 bases at J, with 10 bases between the two ends. The CDR3 is made up of 15 amino acids. The germline CDR1 and CDR2 sequences are SGHRS and YFSETQ. CDR3 DNA sequence: TGCGCCAGCAGCTTGGCCTTACAGGACTCCTACGAGCAGTACTTC. This sequence encodes CASSLALQDSYEQYF.

This clonotype was seen repeatedly, ten times or more. V gene TRBV5-1 combines with J gene TRBJ2-7, with 8 bases aligning to TRBD2. The CDR3 covers 15 residues. V was clipped by 2 bases and J by 4 bases; unmatched bases: 8. CDR1 SGHRS and CDR2 YFSETQ come from the germline V gene. CDR3 nucleotides: TGCGCCAGCAGCTTATATAGCGGGAACTTATACGAGCAGTACTTC. Its protein is CASSLYSGNLYEQYF.

This clonotype was picked up many times. The chain joins TRBV20-1 to TRBJ2-1, with 7 positions matching TRBD2. In germline, CDR1 is DFQATT, CDR2 SNEGSKA (reference sequence). V lost 1 base, J lost 2 bases, and 14 bases stayed unmatched. This CDR3 is 18 amino acids long. CDR3 nucleotides: TGCAGTGCTAGAGGTTCAGGGATGCCTGGGACTACCTACAATGAGCAGTTCTTC. Translation: CSARGSGMPGTTYNEQFF.

This clonotype was detected many times. The chain employs TRBV12-3 or TRBV12-4 and TRBJ1-1, with D maybe TRBD1 (5 bases). Between the trimmed V and J ends, which lost 6 bases and 0 bases, there was a span of 11 bases. The CDR3 has 14 residues. DNA of the CDR3: TGTGCCAGCAGGCCAGGGAAAGTGAACACTGAAGCTTTCTTT. This codes for CASRPGKVNTEAFF.

In its sample, this clonotype was seen many times. This chain links TRBV27 with TRBJ2-3, with D uncertain. The length of the CDR3 is 12 residues. The germline V gene encodes CDR1 MNHEY and CDR2 SMNVEV (reference sequence). V was shortened by 5 bases and J by 5 bases, with 8 bases between the two germline ends. The DNA for the CDR3 is TGTGCCAGCAGTCAAACGGAAGATACGCAGTATTTT. It translates to CASSQTEDTQYF.

Only a few counts were recorded for this clonotype. The gene calls are TRBV5-1 and TRBJ2-1; no definite D call. V dropped 1 base and J dropped 5 bases, with 7 bases sitting between them. The germline CDR1 and CDR2 sequences are SGHRS and YFSETQ. This CDR3 region has 13 residues. As DNA, the CDR3 is TGCGCCAGCAGCTTGAACACCCACAATGAGCAGTTCTTC. It translates to CASSLNTHNEQFF. The full variable domain, in which reference TRBV5-1 and TRBJ2-1 provide the parts outside the CDR3, is KAGVTQTPRYLIKTRGQQVTLSCSPISGHRSVSWYQQTPGQGLQFLFEYFSETQRNKGNFPGRFSGRQFSNSRSEMNVSTLELGDSALYLCASSLNTHNEQFFGPGTRLTVL.

This clonotype was seen many times. V is TRBV6-1 and J is TRBJ2-7, with 8 bases that match TRBD1. The CDR3 spans 15 residues. The V segment lost 6 bases and the J segment 2 bases; nucleotides outside the gene matches: 9. In germline, CDR1 is MNHNS, CDR2 SASEGT. This CDR3 is CASRGYETGAYEQYF. As DNA, the CDR3 is TGTGCCAGCAGGGGGTACGAGACAGGGGCCTACGAGCAGTACTTC.

This clonotype was observed many times. This chain uses TRBV5-1 with TRBJ2-5, with TRBD1 matching over 9 bases. The CDR3 length is 14 residues. Germline-derived CDR1 and CDR2 are SGHRS and YFSETQ. V shed 7 bases and J 3 bases; nucleotides not matched to a gene: 7. The CDR3 region has the DNA TGCGCCAGCGGACTGGACAGGGGCAAAGAGACCCAGTACTTC. As protein: CASGLDRGKETQYF.

This clonotype was seen many times. The chain carries TRBV20-1 and TRBJ2-2; perhaps D is TRBD1 or TRBD2 (6 bases each). Trimming took off 5 bases at V and 5 bases at J, with 15 bases between the two ends. CDR3 length equals 14 residues. Germline assignment: CDR1 DFQATT and CDR2 SNEGSKA (reference sequence). The CDR3 sequence: CSAPEGGRTGELFF. The CDR3 DNA reads as TGCAGTGCTCCGGAGGGGGGTCGTACCGGGGAGCTGTTTTTT.

The table lists this clonotype with many counts. This chain joins TRBV20-1 and TRBJ1-5, with 7 bases lining up with TRBD1. The CDR3 runs 15 residues. V shed 5 bases and J 0 bases; nucleotides not matched to a gene: 7. Germline CDR1 DFQATT, CDR2 SNEGSKA (reference sequence). The CDR3 region is CSASTGSLSNQPQHF. In DNA, the CDR3 is TGCAGTGCTTCGACAGGGAGCCTTAGCAATCAGCCCCAGCATTTT.

This clonotype was seen ten or more times. V and J are TRBV6-2 or TRBV6-3 and TRBJ2-2; D could derive from TRBD1 or TRBD2 (5 bases each). The germline V gene has CDR1 MNHEY and CDR2 SVGEGT. Trimming removed 6 bases at V and 3 bases at J, with 14 bases between. There are 15 residues in the CDR3. The CDR3 region is CASRLEGIDTGELFF. DNA for the CDR3: TGTGCCAGCAGACTAGAGGGGATCGACACCGGGGAGCTGTTTTTT.

This clonotype has at least ten counts. This rearrangement joins TRBV12-3 or TRBV12-4 to TRBJ1-5; 9 positions match TRBD1. V was clipped by 6 bases and J by 4 bases; unmatched bases: 7. The CDR3 is made up of 15 amino acids. The DNA for the CDR3 is TGTGCCAGCAGCACCGGGACAGGGAATAATCAGCCCCAGCATTTT. It translates to CASSTGTGNNQPQHF.